Listed below are T cell receptor beta chains from one sample, sequenced in a study of identical twins. One entry per CDR3 protein results from TCRdb running MiXCR on the 5' RACE reads. The sample lists 200,000 or so distinct CDR3 sequences; about 15% were seen once. These data were also reused for a study on T cells expressing NK-cell markers.

The source material was CD8+ T cells sorted from blood. These receptors came from a woman aged 18-35 years in good health. The CDR3 runs from the conserved cysteine through the conserved F or W. A D gene is named only where the DNA matches it firmly. The listing skips clone size in some rows; elsewhere it reads once, few, many or a size class.

cdr3_aa cdr3_nt v_call d_call j_call clone_size
CASSQELEEGRTDTQYF TGCGCCAGCAGCCAAGAATTGGAGGAGGGCAGGACAGATACGCAGTATTTT TRBV4-3 NA TRBJ2-3 NA
CASSLVSGISTDTQYF TGTGCCAGCAGCTTAGTGAGCGGTATTAGCACAGATACGCAGTATTTT TRBV7-2 NA TRBJ2-3 NA
CASSYPRGVGYTF TGTGCCAGCAGTTATCCCCGTGGGGTTGGCTACACCTTC TRBV12-3/TRBV12-4 NA TRBJ1-2 NA
CASSFKDRGEGYTF TGTGCCAGCAGCTTCAAGGACAGGGGCGAAGGCTACACCTTC TRBV5-4 TRBD1 TRBJ1-2 NA
CASSVGRGQLSTGELFF TGTGCCAGCAGCGTTGGTAGAGGACAGCTTTCCACCGGGGAGCTGTTTTTT TRBV9 NA TRBJ2-2 NA
CASSVPLLAGGGESYNEQFF TGTGCCAGCAGCGTACCGCTCCTAGCGGGAGGAGGCGAGTCCTACAATGAGCAGTTCTTC TRBV9 TRBD2 TRBJ2-1 few
CASSPLTVTSGSYEQYF TGTGCCAGCAGCCCCTTGACCGTGACTAGCGGCTCCTACGAGCAGTACTTC TRBV7-8 TRBD2 TRBJ2-7 few
CASSFRAGIVIAGVMNTDTQYF TGTGCCAGCAGTTTTCGGGCAGGGATCGTTATAGCGGGAGTTATGAATACAGATACGCAGTATTTT TRBV27 TRBD2 TRBJ2-3 few
CASSVGRGPYGYTF TGTGCCAGCAGCGTAGGGAGGGGGCCTTATGGCTACACCTTC TRBV9 TRBD1 TRBJ1-2 NA
CASTPRRDHEQFF TGTGCCAGCACCCCTAGGAGGGATCATGAGCAGTTCTTC TRBV7-6 NA TRBJ2-1 NA
CASSNSLAGGETQYF TGTGCCAGCAGCAACAGTCTAGCGGGAGGTGAGACCCAGTACTTC TRBV9 TRBD2 TRBJ2-5 few
CASSSRTSGIETQYF TGTGCCAGCAGCTCCCGGACTAGCGGGATAGAGACCCAGTACTTC TRBV7-9 TRBD2 TRBJ2-5 few
CASSAWDTTGETQYF TGTGCCAGCAGCGCGTGGGACACCACGGGAGAGACCCAGTACTTC TRBV9 NA TRBJ2-5 NA
CASSQKGRVESPLHF TGTGCCAGCAGCCAGAAAGGCAGGGTGGAATCACCCCTCCACTTT TRBV7-2 NA TRBJ1-6 NA
CSVEETGRRTDTQYF TGCAGCGTTGAAGAGACAGGGCGGAGGACAGATACGCAGTATTTT TRBV29-1 TRBD1 TRBJ2-3 few
CASSWTGVSQPQHF TGTGCCAGCAGCTGGACAGGGGTGAGTCAGCCCCAGCATTTT TRBV6-2/TRBV6-3 TRBD1 TRBJ1-5 NA
CASSHETEGETQYF TGTGCCAGCAGCCACGAGACTGAGGGAGAGACCCAGTACTTC TRBV13 NA TRBJ2-5 few
CASGFLLEAGANVLTF TGTGCTAGTGGTTTCCTCCTGGAAGCCGGGGCCAACGTCCTGACTTTC TRBV12-5 NA TRBJ2-6 NA
CASAPVGQETQYF TGTGCCAGCGCTCCAGTGGGGCAAGAGACCCAGTACTTC TRBV12-3/TRBV12-4 NA TRBJ2-5 few
CASSQGDSRDEQFF TGTGCCAGCAGCCAAGGGGACTCCAGGGATGAGCAGTTCTTC TRBV4-2 NA TRBJ2-1 few
CASSQDPVVVGYEQYF TGCGCCAGCAGCCAAGATCCAGTAGTGGTCGGCTACGAGCAGTACTTC TRBV4-1 NA TRBJ2-7 few
CASSHETGTLNTGELFF TGTGCCAGCAGCCACGAAACCGGGACACTGAACACCGGGGAGCTGTTTTTT TRBV14 NA TRBJ2-2 few
CASSEEGYTKETQYF TGTGCCAGCAGCGAAGAGGGCTATACGAAGGAGACCCAGTACTTC TRBV11-2 NA TRBJ2-5 few
CSVGGDNEQFF TGCAGCGTTGGGGGGGACAATGAGCAGTTCTTC TRBV29-1 NA TRBJ2-1 few
CSAAEGLSYEQYF TGCAGTGCCGCAGAGGGTCTTTCCTACGAGCAGTACTTC TRBV20-1 NA TRBJ2-7 many
CSARGEWGTDTQYF TGCAGTGCCAGAGGGGAGTGGGGAACAGATACGCAGTATTTT TRBV20-1 NA TRBJ2-3 NA
CASSSSSHNYGTGELFF TGTGCCAGCAGCTCGAGTAGCCACAACTATGGGACCGGGGAGCTGTTTTTT TRBV7-9 NA TRBJ2-2 NA
CASSLAGEGYEQYF TGCGCCAGCAGCTTGGCGGGGGAAGGCTACGAGCAGTACTTC TRBV5-1 NA TRBJ2-7 many
CASSFPGFGYTF TGTGCCAGCAGTTTCCCAGGGTTCGGCTACACCTTC TRBV12-3/TRBV12-4 NA TRBJ1-2 few
CACRATDTQYF TGCGCCTGCCGCGCCACAGATACGCAGTATTTT TRBV5-1 NA TRBJ2-3 few